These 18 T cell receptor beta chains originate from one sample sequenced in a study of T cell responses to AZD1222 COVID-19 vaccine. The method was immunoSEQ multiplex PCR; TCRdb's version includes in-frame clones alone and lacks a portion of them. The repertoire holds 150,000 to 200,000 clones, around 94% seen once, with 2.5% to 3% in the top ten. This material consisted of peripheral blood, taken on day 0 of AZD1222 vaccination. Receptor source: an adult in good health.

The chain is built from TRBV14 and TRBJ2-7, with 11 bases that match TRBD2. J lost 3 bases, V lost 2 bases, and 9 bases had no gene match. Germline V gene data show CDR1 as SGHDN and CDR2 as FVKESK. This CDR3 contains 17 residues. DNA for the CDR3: TGTGCCAGCAGCCAATTCTATCCTAGCGGGGGGCGCTACGAGCAGTACTTC. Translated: CASSQFYPSGGRYEQYF.

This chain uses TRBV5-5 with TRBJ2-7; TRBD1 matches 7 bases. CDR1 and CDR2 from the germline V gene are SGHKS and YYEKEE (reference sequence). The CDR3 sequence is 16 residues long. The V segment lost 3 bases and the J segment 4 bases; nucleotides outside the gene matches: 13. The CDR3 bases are TGTGCCAGCAGCTCAAGAGGGGTAGGGGGCGCTTACGAGCAGTACTTC. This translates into CASSSRGVGGAYEQYF.

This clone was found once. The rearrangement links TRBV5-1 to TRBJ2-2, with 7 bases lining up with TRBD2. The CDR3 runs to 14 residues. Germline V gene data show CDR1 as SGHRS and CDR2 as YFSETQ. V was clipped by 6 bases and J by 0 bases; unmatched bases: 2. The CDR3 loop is CASKGGANTGELFF. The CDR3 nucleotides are TGCGCCAGCAAGGGAGGGGCGAACACCGGGGAGCTGTTTTTT.

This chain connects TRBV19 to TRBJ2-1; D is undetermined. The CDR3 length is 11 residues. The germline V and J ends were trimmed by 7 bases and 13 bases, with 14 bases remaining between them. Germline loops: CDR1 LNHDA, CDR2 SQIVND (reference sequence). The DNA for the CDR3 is TGTGCCAGTACCCTTAAAGGCAGCCAGTTCTTC. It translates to CASTLKGSQFF.

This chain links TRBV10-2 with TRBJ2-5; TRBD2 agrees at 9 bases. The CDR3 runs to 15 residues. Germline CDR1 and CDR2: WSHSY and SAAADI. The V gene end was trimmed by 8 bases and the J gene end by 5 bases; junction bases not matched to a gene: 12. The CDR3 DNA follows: TGCGCCAGCCGCGGCGCGGGAGGGTCGGGGGAGACCCAGTACTTC. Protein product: CASRGAGGSGETQYF.

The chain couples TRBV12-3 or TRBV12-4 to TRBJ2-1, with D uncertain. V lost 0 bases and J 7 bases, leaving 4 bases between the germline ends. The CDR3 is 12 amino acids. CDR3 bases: TGTGCCAGCAGTTTAGCAGGAAATGAGCAGTTCTTC. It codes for CASSLAGNEQFF.

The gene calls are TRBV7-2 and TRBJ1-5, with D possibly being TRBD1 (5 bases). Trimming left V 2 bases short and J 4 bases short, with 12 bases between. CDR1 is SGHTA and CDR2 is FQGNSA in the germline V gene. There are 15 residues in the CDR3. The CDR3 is CASSLRGGYNQPQHF. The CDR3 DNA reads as TGTGCCAGCAGCTTACGGGGCGGATATAATCAGCCCCAGCATTTT.

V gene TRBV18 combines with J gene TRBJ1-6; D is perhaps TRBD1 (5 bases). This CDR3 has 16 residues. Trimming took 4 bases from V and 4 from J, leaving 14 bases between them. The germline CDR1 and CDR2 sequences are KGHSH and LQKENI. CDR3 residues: CASSQQGSAYNSPLHF. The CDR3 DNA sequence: TGTGCCAGCTCACAGCAGGGTTCCGCGTATAATTCACCCCTCCACTTT.

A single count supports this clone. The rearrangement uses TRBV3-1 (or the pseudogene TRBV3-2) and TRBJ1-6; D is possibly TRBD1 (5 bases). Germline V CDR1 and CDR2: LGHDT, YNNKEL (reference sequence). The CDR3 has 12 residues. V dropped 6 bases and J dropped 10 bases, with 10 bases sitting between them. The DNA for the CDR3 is TGTGCCAGCAGACGGGGGGAATCACCCCTCCACTTT. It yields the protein CASRRGESPLHF.

CDR3 coding DNA: TGTGCTAGTGGTTTAGGGGGGCTGGAGGAGACCCAGTACTTC. Translating it yields CASGLGGLEETQYF. J is TRBJ2-5 and V is TRBV12-5; perhaps D is TRBD1 or TRBD2 (6 bases each). Trimming removed 3 bases from V and 5 bases from J, with 13 bases in between. The CDR3 runs to 14 residues. The V gene's germline CDR1 is LGHNT and CDR2 FRNRAP. Based on the CDR3 plus reference TRBV12-5 and TRBJ2-5, the full variable domain is DARVTQTPRHKVTEMGQEVTMRCQPILGHNTVFWYRQTMMQGLELLAYFRNRAPLDDSGMPKDRFSAEMPDATLATLKIQPSEPRDSAVYFCASGLGGLEETQYFGPGTRLLVL.

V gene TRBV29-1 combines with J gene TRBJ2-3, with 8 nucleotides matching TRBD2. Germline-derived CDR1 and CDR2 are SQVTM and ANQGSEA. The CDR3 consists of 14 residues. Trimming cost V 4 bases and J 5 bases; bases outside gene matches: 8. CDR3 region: CSVGSSGMVDTQYF. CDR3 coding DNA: TGCAGCGTTGGGAGTAGCGGGATGGTAGATACGCAGTATTTT.

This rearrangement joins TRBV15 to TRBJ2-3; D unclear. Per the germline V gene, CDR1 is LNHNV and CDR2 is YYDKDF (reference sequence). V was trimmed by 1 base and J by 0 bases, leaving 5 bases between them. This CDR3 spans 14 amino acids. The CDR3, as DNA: TGTGCCACCAGCAGAGCGGCGAGCACAGATACGCAGTATTTT. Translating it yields CATSRAASTDTQYF.

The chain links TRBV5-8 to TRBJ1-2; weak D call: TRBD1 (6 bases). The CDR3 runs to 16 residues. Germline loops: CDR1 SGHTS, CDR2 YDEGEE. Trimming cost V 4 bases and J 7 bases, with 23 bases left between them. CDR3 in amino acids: CASSPISNRESGGYTF. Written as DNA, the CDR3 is TGTGCCAGCAGCCCAATAAGCAACAGGGAATCGGGTGGCTACACCTTC.

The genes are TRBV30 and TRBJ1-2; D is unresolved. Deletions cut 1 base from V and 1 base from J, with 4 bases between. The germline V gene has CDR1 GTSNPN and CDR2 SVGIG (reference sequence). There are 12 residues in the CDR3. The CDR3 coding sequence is TGTGCCTGGAGTGCCAATAACTATGGCTACACCTTC. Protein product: CAWSANNYGYTF.

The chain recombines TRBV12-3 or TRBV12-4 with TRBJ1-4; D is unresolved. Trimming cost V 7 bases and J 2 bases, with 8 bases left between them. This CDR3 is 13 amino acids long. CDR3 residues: CASKERTNEKLFF. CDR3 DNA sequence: TGTGCCAGCAAGGAGAGGACTAATGAAAAACTGTTTTTT.

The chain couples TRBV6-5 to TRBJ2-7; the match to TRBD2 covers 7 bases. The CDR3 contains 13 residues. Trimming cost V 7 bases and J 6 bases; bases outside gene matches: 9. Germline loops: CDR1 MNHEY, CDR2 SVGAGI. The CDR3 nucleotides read TGTGCCAGCACCCCCGGCTCGGGGGGCGAGCAGTACTTC. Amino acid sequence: CASTPGSGGEQYF.

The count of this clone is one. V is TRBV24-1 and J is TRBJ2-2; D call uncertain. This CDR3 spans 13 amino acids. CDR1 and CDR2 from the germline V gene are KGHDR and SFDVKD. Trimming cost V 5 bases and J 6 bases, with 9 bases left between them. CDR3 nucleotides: TGTGCCACCAGTGCCGGTACACCCGGGGAGCTGTTTTTT. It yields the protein CATSAGTPGELFF.

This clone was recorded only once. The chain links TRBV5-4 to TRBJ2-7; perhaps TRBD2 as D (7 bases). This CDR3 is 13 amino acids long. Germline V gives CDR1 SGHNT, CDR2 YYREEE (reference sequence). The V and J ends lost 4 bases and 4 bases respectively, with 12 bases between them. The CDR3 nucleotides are TGTGCCAGCAGCGTACAGGGAGGGTACGAGCAGTACTTC. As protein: CASSVQGGYEQYF.